A single sample is the source of the 5 T cell receptor beta chains below, sequenced in a study of cytomegalovirus exposure and HLA in healthy donors. 13 Jbeta primers and 60 Vbeta primers were used for the PCR. Generated by immunoSEQ multiplex PCR, the TCRdb table keeps only in-frame clones and is missing some. The repertoire holds under 150,000 clones, with about 73% as singletons. Sequenced: PBMCs. The source of these receptors is a woman aged 40 to 50 in good health and CMV-seronegative.

The chain links TRBV4-2 to TRBJ2-4, with D possibly being TRBD2 (6 bases). The V gene lost 1 base and the J gene lost 8 bases, with 6 bases spanning the gap. The length of the CDR3 is 12 residues. Germline-derived CDR1 and CDR2 are LGHNA and YNFKEQ. Here the CDR3 reads CASSQAGDIQYF. As DNA, the CDR3 is TGTGCCAGCAGCCAAGCGGGAGACATTCAGTACTTC.

This chain joins TRBV28 and TRBJ2-3; TRBD1 agrees at 10 bases. The junction had 1 base not matched to a gene; V was cut back by 6 bases and J by 4 bases. The germline V gene encodes CDR1 MDHEN and CDR2 SYDVKM. This CDR3 is 13 amino acids long. The CDR3 nucleotides are TGTGCCAGCAGAGGGACAGGGGCAGATACGCAGTATTTT. Translation: CASRGTGADTQYF.

The V call is TRBV28, the J call TRBJ1-6; D unresolved. The V and J ends lost 1 base and 2 bases respectively, with 9 bases between them. CDR1 is MDHEN and CDR2 is SYDVKM in the germline V gene. The CDR3 has 16 residues. CDR3 region: CASSLYEGTYNSPLHF. The CDR3 coding sequence is TGTGCCAGCAGTTTATACGAGGGAACCTATAATTCACCCCTCCACTTT.

This clone was observed a single time. V usage is TRBV7-2 and J usage is TRBJ2-7; 7 bases align to TRBD2. J gave up 1 base and V 2 bases, and 2 bases lay outside the gene matches. This CDR3 comprises 14 residues. Germline loops: CDR1 SGHTA, CDR2 FQGNSA. The CDR3 sequence is CASSLSSGSYEQYF. The CDR3 nucleotides are TGTGCCAGCAGCTTATCTAGCGGATCCTACGAGCAGTACTTC. Filled out from reference TRBV7-2 and TRBJ2-7, the complete variable domain reads GAGVSQSPSNKVTEKGKDVELRCDPISGHTALYWYRQSLGQGLEFLIYFQGNSAPDKSGLPSDRFSAERTGGSVSTLTIQRTQQEDSAVYLCASSLSSGSYEQYFGPGTRLTVT.

This chain joins TRBV7-2 and TRBJ2-7; unclear D gene. Germline CDR1 reads SGHTA; CDR2 reads FQGNSA. The CDR3 totals 13 residues. V gave up 2 bases and J gave up 3 bases, with 8 bases separating them. As DNA, the CDR3 is TGTGCCAGCAGCTTAAGCTCAGGCTACGAGCAGTACTTC. It translates to CASSLSSGYEQYF.